The present T cell receptor beta chain was sequenced within a study of CXCR3-negative and CXCR3-positive naive CD8 T cells. Note on this clonotype: Its matching antigen is unknown.

Study results and caveats: Memory CD8+ cells had much lower diversity, and both naive subsets had comparably high diversity. For CXCR3-positive naive cells, TRB CDR3s were more hydrophobic than those of CXCR3-negative naive cells.

This CDR3 has 18 residues. From germline, CDR1 is SEHNR and CDR2 FQNEAQ (reference sequence). Through 5' RACE with UMI labels, the TRB cDNA libraries were prepared. TCRdb reprocessed the 5' RACE reads, with one entry per CDR3 protein and no DNA. This sample contains approximately 62,000 distinct CDR3 sequences. Naive CD8+ T cells displayed a CD45RO-CCR7+CD27+CD95- phenotype. Material: naive CXCR3- CD8+ T cells from blood. Documented subset: CD45RO-CCR7+CD27+CD95- naive CD8+ T cells lacking CXCR3 (TNR3-). The sequence derives from a human donor in good health. Some clones in this sample may be carry-over from other donors' samples. The chain recombines TRBV7-9 with TRBJ2-1; lacking DNA, the TRBD1 call made by TCRdb goes unchecked. This CDR3 is CASSFRATGLYIANEQFF.